This T cell receptor beta chain was obtained from a study of blood T cell repertoires in COVID-19. Study context: The analysed material was cDNA or gDNA that came from T cells, B-cell-depleted T cells, or PBMCs.

Participants were aged roughly 18 to 89 years from approximately 24 US areas. Assay used: immunoSEQ multiplex PCR; TCRdb lists only in-frame clones, some missing. The data contain over 200,000 clones, 84% of them singletons. The CDR3 contains 16 residues. Germline assignment: CDR1 LGHDT and CDR2 YNNKEL (reference sequence). V dropped 0 bases and J dropped 6; count of bases not matched to a gene: 5. The V gene is TRBV3-1 (or the pseudogene TRBV3-2), the J gene TRBJ2-1, with 10 bases lining up with TRBD2. Sequences were obtained from PBMCs or T cells enriched from blood (not recorded which). The TCR originated in a woman in her thirties or forties who had recovered from COVID-19. CDR3 loop: CASSQDRLAGVNEQFF. CDR3 DNA sequence: TGTGCCAGCAGCCAAGATCGGCTAGCGGGAGTCAATGAGCAGTTCTTC.